Below, one TCR beta chain is given with its context. These data belong to a study of control samples from healthy donors and cancer patients. The table came from immunoSEQ multiplex PCR; TCRdb's copy has only in-frame clones and leaves some out. This sample's table has approximately 190,000 clones. The receptor's source is a woman in her thirties in good health. The sample consisted of blood.

The CDR3 region is CASSVTANYGYTF. The CDR3 nucleotides are TGTGCCAGCAGTGTCACGGCCAACTATGGCTACACCTTC. This sequence joins TRBV2 and TRBJ1-2; D not certain. Germline V gene sequence: CDR1 SNHLY, CDR2 FYNNEI. This CDR3 has 13 residues. The V and J ends lost 4 bases and 2 bases respectively, with 8 bases between them.